The sequence of this T cell receptor (beta chain) was determined in a study of T-cell reconstitution after alpha-beta-depleted transplantation in children. General observations from the study: Counts and diversity of T cells one year after transplant came mostly from newly produced T cells.

Germline CDR1 reads DFQATT; CDR2 reads SNEGSKA (reference sequence). This CDR3 has 13 amino acids. The V end lost 3 bases, the J end lost 5 bases, and 11 bases lay between the germline ends. This clonotype showed up many times. Its antigen is currently unknown. The TCRbeta library was prepared with unique molecular identifiers. TCRdb called the PCR reads again in MiXCR, with one record for every CDR3 protein. The sample lists some 200,000 distinct CDR3 sequences; around 8.4% were seen once. The V gene is TRBV20-1, the J gene TRBJ2-1; tentative D call: TRBD2 (5 bases). The clonotype was recovered from a male patient between 2 and 15 years old who had a stem cell transplant for acute myeloid leukemia, so the T cells may come from the graft donor. Specimen: PBMCs, mostly from graft donor cells, collected 360 days after TCRalphabeta/CD19-depleted stem cell transplant. The CDR3 spells CSAREDYDNEQFF. For the CDR3, the DNA is TGCAGTGCTAGGGAAGACTATGACAATGAGCAGTTCTTC.